What follows are 20 T cell receptor beta chains derived from one specimen sequenced in a study of blood T cell repertoires in COVID-19. Here immunoSEQ multiplex PCR was the method, and the copy in TCRdb shows in-frame clones only, minus some. The data contain about 150,000 clones, approximately 80% of them singletons. The sample taken for sequencing was peripheral blood. These receptors came from a man aged 55 to 69 with acute or convalescent COVID-19.

This clone has only one observation. The chain carries TRBV28 and TRBJ2-1; TRBD2 is a possible D gene (5 bases). The CDR3 spans 13 residues. V was shortened by 4 bases and J by 9 bases, with 13 bases between the two germline ends. Germline V gene sequence: CDR1 MDHEN, CDR2 SYDVKM. The CDR3 loop reads CASSSQGAAEQFF. The CDR3 DNA reads as TGTGCCAGCAGTTCACAAGGAGCGGCTGAGCAGTTCTTC. Looking up the rest from reference TRBV28 and TRBJ2-1 gives the full variable domain: DVKVTQSSRYLVKRTGEKVFLECVQDMDHENMFWYRQDPGLGLRLIYFSYDVKMKEKGDIPEGYSVSREKKERFSLILESASTNQTSMYLCASSSQGAAEQFFGPGTRLTVL.

The rearrangement joins TRBV3-1 (or the pseudogene TRBV3-2) to TRBJ2-7, with no clear D. CDR1 is LGHDT, CDR2 YNNKEL, per germline (reference sequence). V was trimmed by 1 base and J by 6 bases, leaving 4 bases between them. The CDR3 loop spans 11 amino acids. The CDR3 sequence: CASSQASEQYF. CDR3 nucleotides: TGTGCCAGCAGCCAAGCCTCCGAGCAGTACTTC.

The chain recombines TRBV5-4 with TRBJ1-1; D possibly corresponds to TRBD1 (6 bases). Between the trimmed V and J ends, which lost 0 bases and 0 bases, there was a span of 9 bases. CDR1 and CDR2 (germline): SGHNT, YYREEE (reference sequence). This CDR3 region has 15 residues. The DNA for the CDR3 is TGTGCCAGCAGCTTGGCGGGGACAATGAACACTGAAGCTTTCTTT. As protein: CASSLAGTMNTEAFF.

J is TRBJ2-5 and V is TRBV15; tentative D call: TRBD2 (6 bases). Germline V gives CDR1 LNHNV, CDR2 YYDKDF (reference sequence). The V end was cut by 8 bases, the J end by 5 bases, with 15 bases between. The CDR3 consists of 13 residues. CDR3 sequence reads: CATGPGGPETQYF. The CDR3 DNA follows: TGTGCCACCGGACCCGGGGGTCCGGAGACCCAGTACTTC. Full variable domain (remainder filled in from reference TRBV15 and TRBJ2-5): DAMVIQNPRYQVTQFGKPVTLSCSQTLNHNVMYWYQQKSSQAPKLLFHYYDKDFNNEADTPDNFQSRRPNTSFCFLDIRSPGLGDTAMYLCATGPGGPETQYFGPGTRLLVL.

The V and J genes are TRBV24-1 and TRBJ2-3, with 9 bases that match TRBD2. CDR3 length: 15 residues. V shed 3 bases, J shed 4 bases, and the junction held 4 bases outside the gene matches. CDR1 and CDR2 from the germline V gene are KGHDR and SFDVKD. CDR3 nucleotides: TGTGCCACCAGTGATCAACGGACTAGCGCAGATACGCAGTATTTT. Residues: CATSDQRTSADTQYF.

The chain combines TRBV6-6 with TRBJ2-7; 7 nucleotides agree with TRBD1. This CDR3 has 13 amino acids. The V segment lost 6 bases and the J segment 3 bases; nucleotides outside the gene matches: 5. Germline CDR1 is MNHNY and CDR2 is SVGAGI (reference sequence). CDR3 coding DNA: TGTGCCAGCAGGACAGGGTTCAGCTACGAGCAGTACTTC. Protein product: CASRTGFSYEQYF.

The J gene is TRBJ1-2, the V gene TRBV4-3; TRBD1 matches 9 bases. The germline gives CDR1 LGHNA, CDR2 YSLEER. This CDR3 has 15 amino acids. Trimming took 0 bases from V and 8 from J; bases not matched to a gene: 7. DNA for the CDR3: TGCGCCAGCAGCCAAGATTGGACAGGGGTGTACGGCTACACCTTC. This encodes CASSQDWTGVYGYTF.

The V call is TRBV6-5, the J call TRBJ2-2, with a possible D match to TRBD2 (5 bases). The CDR3 loop spans 14 amino acids. Looked up from germline, CDR1 is MNHEY and CDR2 is SVGAGI. V was cut by 5 bases and J by 1 base, with 8 bases left in between. CDR3 nucleotide sequence: TGTGCCAGCAGTAAAACTAGGAACACCGGGGAGCTGTTTTTT. It codes for CASSKTRNTGELFF.

The CDR3 DNA reads TGTGCCAGCAGACGGACAGGGCTCTCCTACGAGCAGTACTTC. It codes for CASRRTGLSYEQYF. The chain is built from TRBV27 and TRBJ2-7, with 8 bases fitting TRBD1. Germline V gives CDR1 MNHEY, CDR2 SMNVEV (reference sequence). The CDR3 spans 14 residues. V was clipped by 6 bases and J by 0 bases; unmatched bases: 4.

This clone was seen a few times. V is TRBV2 and J is TRBJ1-2; 8 bases match TRBD1. CDR3 length: 18 amino acids. CDR1 is SNHLY, CDR2 FYNNEI, per germline. The V gene end was trimmed by 6 bases and the J gene end by 5 bases; junction bases not matched to a gene: 20. This chain's CDR3 is CASSLIGQGYGEWYGYTF. For the CDR3, the DNA is TGTGCCAGCAGCCTGATAGGACAGGGTTATGGTGAATGGTATGGCTACACCTTC. The full variable domain, in which reference TRBV2 and TRBJ1-2 provide the parts outside the CDR3, is EPEVTQTPSHQVTQMGQEVILRCVPISNHLYFYWYRQILGQKVEFLVSFYNNEISEKSEIFDDQFSVERPDGSNFTLKIRSTKLEDSAMYFCASSLIGQGYGEWYGYTFGSGTRLTVV.

The chain employs TRBV6-6 and TRBJ2-2; 9 bases line up with TRBD2. Per germline, CDR1 MNHNY and CDR2 SVGAGI (reference sequence). The CDR3 loop spans 15 amino acids. The trim removed 5 bases at V and 4 bases at J, leaving 5 bases unmatched. This CDR3 is CASSGVAGATGELFF. Written as DNA, the CDR3 is TGTGCCAGCAGTGGGGTAGCGGGAGCCACCGGGGAGCTGTTTTTT.

This chain joins TRBV6-6 and TRBJ2-6; 7 bases match TRBD1. V lost 6 bases to trimming and J lost 5 bases; unmatched junction nucleotides: 7. This CDR3 comprises 15 residues. The V gene's germline CDR1 is MNHNY and CDR2 SVGAGI (reference sequence). CDR3 sequence (DNA): TGTGCCAGCAGCCCCGACAGGGCTCGGGCCAACGTCCTGACTTTC. Its translation is CASSPDRARANVLTF.

The chain has TRBV19 and TRBJ2-3; TRBD1 aligns across 7 bases. After removal of 3 bases from V and 4 bases from J, the junction contained 1 base not matched to a gene. The CDR3 is made up of 13 amino acids. CDR1 is LNHDA and CDR2 is SQIVND in the germline V gene (reference sequence). DNA for the CDR3: TGTGCCAGTAGTATGACAGGGTCAGATACGCAGTATTTT. Translation gives CASSMTGSDTQYF.

Turning to this clone: At one of its ends the junction is not consistent with the germline gene, which may arise from a read error. This chain links TRBV7-7 with TRBJ2-3, with 9 bases that match TRBD1. The CDR3 length is 14 residues. CDR1 and CDR2 from the germline V gene are SSHAT and FNYEAQ (reference sequence). As DNA, the CDR3 is TGTGCTAGCAGCTACGGGACAGGGACAGATACGCAGTATTTT. Translating it yields CASSYGTGTDTQYF.

The table lists this clone with a count of one. The rearrangement uses TRBV5-1 and TRBJ2-7; D is possibly TRBD1 (5 bases). V shed 4 bases and J shed 3 bases, with 17 bases lying between them. This CDR3 region has 15 residues. Per the germline V gene, CDR1 is SGHRS and CDR2 is YFSETQ. CDR3 DNA sequence: TGCGCCAGCAGCGGTACCGCAGGGTTTGGCTACGAGCAGTACTTC. Its translation is CASSGTAGFGYEQYF.

This chain joins TRBV25-1 and TRBJ2-3; 12 bases fit TRBD2. CDR1 MGHDK and CDR2 SYGVNS come from the germline V gene. This CDR3 spans 15 amino acids. With V trimmed by 4 bases and J by 5 bases, 4 bases remained unmatched. DNA for the CDR3: TGTGCCAGCAGTGGACTAGCGGGAGTGATAGATACGCAGTATTTT. It codes for CASSGLAGVIDTQYF.

J is TRBJ2-3 and V is TRBV9, with D possibly matching TRBD2 (6 bases). CDR1 is SGDLS, CDR2 YYNGEE, per germline. V was shortened by 0 bases and J by 1 base, with 18 bases between the two germline ends. The CDR3 is 18 residues long. The CDR3 DNA follows: TGTGCCAGCAGCGTAGAGACTCTGGGGGGAGGAGGCACAGATACGCAGTATTTT. Its protein is CASSVETLGGGGTDTQYF.

The rearrangement links TRBV14 to TRBJ1-1, with D possibly being TRBD1 (6 bases). The length of the CDR3 is 16 residues. The germline V and J ends were trimmed by 4 bases and 1 base, with 16 bases remaining between them. CDR1 and CDR2 from the germline V gene are SGHDN and FVKESK. The CDR3 DNA reads TGTGCCAGCAGCCGCCTAACCGGGACACCGAACACTGAAGCTTTCTTT. Its protein is CASSRLTGTPNTEAFF.

V usage is TRBV14 and J usage is TRBJ1-2, with D possibly matching TRBD1 (5 bases). The CDR3 loop spans 14 amino acids. Germline V gene sequence: CDR1 SGHDN, CDR2 FVKESK. Trimming removed 1 base at V and 4 bases at J, with 10 bases between. The CDR3 DNA sequence: TGTGCCAGCAGCCAAGCCAGGGCAGGCTATGGCTACACCTTC. It translates to CASSQARAGYGYTF.

This rearrangement joins TRBV2 to TRBJ2-3; 9 bases are a match to TRBD2. Per the germline V gene, CDR1 is SNHLY and CDR2 is FYNNEI. The V segment lost 3 bases and the J segment 1 base; nucleotides outside the gene matches: 5. The CDR3 spans 16 residues. The CDR3 is CASSELPSGGTDTQYF. DNA of the CDR3: TGTGCCAGCAGTGAGTTGCCTAGCGGGGGCACAGATACGCAGTATTTT.